A selection of T cell receptor beta chains follows, all from one sample in a study of blood T cells in healthy people across ages. TCRdb fed the 5' RACE reads into MiXCR, producing one record per CDR3 protein. The sample gives some 670,000 distinct CDR3 sequences, approximately 52% of which show up once; about 14% is in the top ten. Sequencing was performed on blood. These receptor sequences come from a woman older than 75 in good health. The CDR3 runs from the conserved cysteine through the conserved F or W. D genes are given only for firm matches. Where a row states a size, it is once, few, many or the class of an expanded clone; other rows omit it.

TRBJ2-3,TRBD2,17,TRBV20-1,many,CSATGTSGGSWGGTQYF,TGCAGTGCTACAGGGACTAGCGGGGGCTCATGGGGAGGAACGCAGTATTTT
TRBJ2-1,.,14,TRBV14,many,CASSLADSYNEQFF,TGTGCCAGCAGTCTTGCGGATTCCTACAATGAGCAGTTCTTC
TRBJ2-5,.,13,TRBV27,.,CASSLGQSQTQYF,TGTGCCAGCAGTTTAGGACAGAGCCAGACCCAGTACTTC
TRBJ1-6,.,13,TRBV5-4,once,CASSGGHYSPLHF,TGTGCCAGCAGCGGGGGACATTACTCACCCCTCCACTTT
TRBJ1-2,TRBD1,15,TRBV7-2,.,CASRPGQGTNYGYTF,TGTGCCAGCAGGCCTGGACAGGGAACTAACTATGGCTACACCTTC
TRBJ2-7,TRBD2,13,TRBV10-3,many,CAISGAGVGEQYF,TGTGCCATCAGTGGGGCGGGAGTAGGAGAGCAGTACTTC
TRBJ2-5,.,15,TRBV9,.,CASSVETGLGETQYF,TGTGCCAGCAGCGTAGAGACGGGTCTCGGGGAGACCCAGTACTTC
TRBJ2-3,TRBD2,15,TRBV9,.,CASSVSGASTDTQYF,TGTGCCAGCAGCGTTAGCGGGGCTAGCACAGATACGCAGTATTTT
TRBJ2-5,TRBD1,14,TRBV7-2,many,CASSFDRGWETQYF,TGTGCCAGCAGCTTCGACAGGGGTTGGGAGACCCAGTACTTC
TRBJ2-5,.,15,TRBV27,.,CASSPTAGYQETQYF,TGTGCCAGCAGTCCGACCGCGGGATACCAAGAGACCCAGTACTTC
TRBJ2-3,.,14,TRBV20-1,.,CSARQGSRTDTQYF,TGCAGTGCTAGACAGGGTTCAAGGACAGATACGCAGTATTTT
TRBJ2-1,.,16,TRBV5-1,.,CASSLEGPRGYNEQFF,TGCGCCAGCAGCTTGGAAGGTCCTAGGGGCTACAATGAGCAGTTCTTC
TRBJ1-2,TRBD1,14,TRBV27,many,CASSLARGWGGYTF,TGTGCCAGCAGTTTAGCCAGGGGGTGGGGTGGCTACACCTTC
TRBJ2-1,.,14,TRBV12-1,many,CASSFADRGNEQFF,TGTGCCAGCAGCTTTGCGGACAGGGGCAATGAGCAGTTCTTC
TRBJ1-1,.,15,TRBV20-1,many,CSVPSPKTVNTEAFF,TGCAGTGTCCCGAGCCCGAAAACAGTGAACACTGAAGCTTTCTTT
TRBJ1-6,.,16,TRBV14,.,CASSPDTGTYNSPLHF,TGTGCCAGCAGCCCGGACACTGGAACATATAATTCACCCCTCCACTTT
TRBJ2-5,TRBD2,15,TRBV7-9,many,CASSYTGTIKETQYF,TGTGCCAGCAGCTACACCGGGACTATCAAAGAGACCCAGTACTTC
TRBJ2-4,.,12,TRBV20-1,many,CSATDRVNIQYF,TGCAGTGCCACAGACCGGGTTAACATTCAGTACTTC
TRBJ1-5,.,14,TRBV4-2,.,CASSRLWGNQPQHF,TGTGCCAGCAGCCGACTCTGGGGCAATCAGCCCCAGCATTTT
TRBJ2-1,.,13,TRBV3-1,many,CASSQEGYNEQFF,TGTGCCAGCAGCCAAGAGGGATACAATGAGCAGTTCTTC
TRBJ2-2,TRBD1,16,TRBV5-1,few,CASSPRTGGVSGELFF,TGCGCCAGCAGCCCACGGACAGGGGGGGTTTCCGGGGAGCTGTTTTTT
TRBJ2-1,.,14,TRBV6-5,.,CASSYSAGGNEQFF,TGTGCCAGCAGTTACTCGGCGGGCGGGAATGAGCAGTTCTTC
TRBJ2-1,TRBD1,15,TRBV12-3/TRBV12-4,.,CASSLGDREIDEQFF,TGTGCCAGCAGTTTAGGGGACAGGGAAATCGATGAGCAGTTCTTC
TRBJ2-3,.,15,TRBV12-3/TRBV12-4,.,CASSSRGPFTDTQYF,TGTGCCAGCAGTTCCCGGGGGCCTTTCACAGATACGCAGTATTTT
TRBJ1-5,.,13,TRBV2,few,CASRLEGYQPQHF,TGTGCCAGCAGACTCGAGGGATATCAGCCCCAGCATTTT
TRBJ2-1,TRBD2,13,TRBV11-2,many,CASGSSGDNEQFF,TGTGCCAGCGGATCTAGCGGGGACAATGAGCAGTTCTTC
TRBJ2-5,.,14,TRBV12-3/TRBV12-4,.,CASLKQGGTREQYF,TGTGCCAGCCTAAAACAGGGAGGGACGCGGGAGCAGTACTTC
TRBJ1-6,.,14,TRBV2,many,CASSQETPNSPLHF,TGTGCCAGCAGCCAGGAGACCCCTAATTCACCCCTCCACTTT
TRBJ2-7,.,14,TRBV7-2,few,CASSLGGFYNEQYF,TGTGCCAGCAGCTTAGGAGGCTTCTACAATGAGCAGTACTTC
TRBJ1-1,TRBD1,15,TRBV20-1,once,CSARAHRGRNAEAFF,TGCAGTGCTAGAGCCCACAGGGGGCGAAACGCTGAAGCTTTCTTT
TRBJ1-5,.,13,TRBV12-3/TRBV12-4,.,CANSQTEDQPQHF,TGTGCCAACAGTCAGACGGAGGATCAGCCCCAGCATTTT
TRBJ2-5,.,13,TRBV29-1,many,CSGRLSSGETQYF,TGCAGCGGCCGACTTTCTTCGGGGGAGACCCAGTACTTC
TRBJ2-4,TRBD2,17,TRBV29-1,.,CSAVGTSGRLAKNIQYF,TGCAGCGCCGTTGGGACTAGCGGACGTCTAGCCAAAAACATTCAGTACTTC
TRBJ2-5,.,13,TRBV10-3,.,CAISEWEQETQYF,TGTGCCATCAGTGAGTGGGAGCAAGAGACCCAGTACTTC
TRBJ2-7,TRBD2,18,TRBV12-5,.,CASGLVLLQREASYEQYF,TGTGCTAGTGGTTTGGTACTCCTTCAGCGGGAGGCCTCCTACGAGCAGTACTTC
TRBJ2-7,.,15,TRBV4-1,.,CASSQVEGETYEQYF,TGCGCCAGCAGCCAAGTGGAGGGAGAAACCTACGAGCAGTACTTC
TRBJ2-3,TRBD2,14,TRBV7-2,many,CASSFSGGPDTQYF,TGTGCCAGCAGCTTTAGCGGGGGTCCGGATACGCAGTATTTT
TRBJ2-1,.,14,TRBV7-2,.,CASSTTRDSGEQFF,TGTGCCAGCAGCACGACTCGGGACTCAGGAGAGCAGTTCTTC
TRBJ2-5,TRBD2,16,TRBV10-3,.,CAISGTSGERSETQYF,TGTGCCATCAGTGGGACTAGCGGGGAGCGTTCGGAGACCCAGTACTTC
TRBJ2-7,TRBD2,15,TRBV20-1,once,CSAIRLAGGPDEQYF,TGCAGTGCTATCCGGCTAGCGGGGGGGCCAGACGAGCAGTACTTC
TRBJ2-7,TRBD1,14,TRBV2,.,CASSVRGPSYEQYF,TGTGCCAGCAGTGTCAGGGGGCCCTCCTACGAGCAGTACTTC
TRBJ2-6,TRBD1,17,TRBV5-1,once,CASSLGQGFSGANVLTF,TGCGCCAGCAGCCTGGGACAGGGCTTCTCTGGGGCCAACGTCCTGACTTTC
TRBJ2-2,TRBD1,16,TRBV6-2/TRBV6-3,.,CASRPDRGRGSGELFF,TGTGCCAGCAGACCAGACAGGGGGCGCGGTTCCGGGGAGCTGTTTTTT
TRBJ2-1,.,15,TRBV7-9,many,CASSLPLPAGRGMFF,TGTGCCAGCAGCTTACCCCTCCCGGCGGGAAGGGGCATGTTCTTC
TRBJ1-2,TRBD1,17,TRBV4-1,.,CASSRRTGGYDNYGYTF,TGCGCCAGCAGCCGAAGGACAGGGGGATATGACAACTATGGCTACACCTTC
TRBJ2-5,.,13,TRBV6-5,once,CACRDQSWNEQYF,TGTGCCTGCAGGGACCAGAGCTGGAATGAGCAGTACTTC
TRBJ2-7,.,10,TRBV29-1,.,CSALTREQYF,TGCAGCGCTCTAACCCGCGAGCAGTACTTC